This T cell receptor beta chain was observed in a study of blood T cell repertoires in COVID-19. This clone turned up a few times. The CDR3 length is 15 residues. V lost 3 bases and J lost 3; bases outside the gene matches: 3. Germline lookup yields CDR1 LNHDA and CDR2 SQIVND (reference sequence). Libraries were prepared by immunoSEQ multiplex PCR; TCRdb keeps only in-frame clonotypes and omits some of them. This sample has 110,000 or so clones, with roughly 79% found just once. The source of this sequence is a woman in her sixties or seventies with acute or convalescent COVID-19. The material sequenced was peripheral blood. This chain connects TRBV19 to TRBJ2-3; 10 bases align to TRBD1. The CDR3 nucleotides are TGTGCCAGTAGTATGGGGACAGGGGTGACAGATACGCAGTATTTT. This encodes CASSMGTGVTDTQYF.